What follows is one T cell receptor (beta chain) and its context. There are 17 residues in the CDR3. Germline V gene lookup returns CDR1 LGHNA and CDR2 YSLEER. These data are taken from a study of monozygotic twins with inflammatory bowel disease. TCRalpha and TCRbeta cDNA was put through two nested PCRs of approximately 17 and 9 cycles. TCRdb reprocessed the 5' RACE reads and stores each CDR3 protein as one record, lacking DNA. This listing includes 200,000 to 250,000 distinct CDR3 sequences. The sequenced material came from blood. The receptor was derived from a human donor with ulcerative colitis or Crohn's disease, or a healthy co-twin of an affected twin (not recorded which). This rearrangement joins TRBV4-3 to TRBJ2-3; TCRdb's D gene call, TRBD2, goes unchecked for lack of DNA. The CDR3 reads CASSQAVLAYSTDTQYF.